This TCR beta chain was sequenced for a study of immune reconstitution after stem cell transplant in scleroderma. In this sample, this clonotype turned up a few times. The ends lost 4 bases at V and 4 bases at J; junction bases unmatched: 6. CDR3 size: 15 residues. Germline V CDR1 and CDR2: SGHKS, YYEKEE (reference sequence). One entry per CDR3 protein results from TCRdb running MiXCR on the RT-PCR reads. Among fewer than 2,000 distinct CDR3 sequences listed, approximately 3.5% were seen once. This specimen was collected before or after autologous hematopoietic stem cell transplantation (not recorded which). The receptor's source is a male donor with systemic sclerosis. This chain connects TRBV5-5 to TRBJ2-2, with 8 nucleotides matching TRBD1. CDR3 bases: TGTGCCAGCAGCGCCCGGGACAGGAGCACCGGGGAGCTGTTTTTT. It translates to CASSARDRSTGELFF.